This TCR beta chain is drawn from a study of monozygotic twins with cystic fibrosis. For the study at large: With approximately 15 PCR cycles, barcoded libraries came from about 3 micrograms of fragmented DNA. Regarding the study as a whole: V usage most resembled the co-twin in 13 of 16 pairs. Monozygotic CF twins shared more identical nucleotide clonotypes than unrelated patients. Clonality was generally low (median about 0.0095), higher in the most severe patients.

Comment on this clone: Its antigen is undetermined.

Germline CDR1 and CDR2: MNHEY and SMNVEV (reference sequence). This CDR3 region has 13 residues. Trimming pared 5 bases from V and 1 base from J, leaving 8 bases between. Profiling relied on immunoSEQ multiplex PCR, and the TCRdb table lists in-frame clones only, not all of them. The data contain around 34,000 clones, approximately 67% of them singletons. The receptor comes from a girl aged 5-17 years with cystic fibrosis. The chain joins TRBV27 to TRBJ1-1, with D hard to call. The sample was blood. CDR3 protein: CASSLQGNTEAFF. The CDR3 DNA is TGTGCCAGCAGTCTCCAAGGGAACACTGAAGCTTTCTTT.